Following are 25 T cell receptor beta chains from one sample sequenced in a study of Ad26.COV2.S vaccination and SARS-CoV-2 variants. Treatment here: 19 received Ad26.COV2.S at low or high dose, single or two shots; five or six received placebo; per-sample allocation not given. At day 63 after the first vaccine or placebo injection, samples were drawn. Libraries were prepared by immunoSEQ multiplex PCR; TCRdb keeps only in-frame clonotypes and omits some of them. The table lists approximately 250,000 clones, about 83% of them singletons, with just under 3% in the top ten. Sample: peripheral blood, taken in a trial of Ad26.COV2.S vaccine versus placebo. Receptors were obtained from a person aged 18-60 years who received the Ad26.COV2.S COVID-19 vaccine or a placebo.

This clone was counted a single time. The gene calls are TRBV18 and TRBJ1-3; D may be TRBD1 (5 bases). The CDR3 has 15 amino acids. The V and J ends lost 5 bases and 0 bases respectively, with 11 bases between them. Germline CDR1 KGHSH, CDR2 LQKENI. The CDR3 loop is CASSVGTVSGNTIYF. The CDR3 DNA reads TGTGCCAGCTCAGTCGGGACGGTCTCTGGAAACACCATATATTTT.

This chain joins TRBV12-3 or TRBV12-4 and TRBJ1-2, with D uncertain. Trimming stripped 4 bases from V and 8 bases from J, with 11 bases between. The CDR3 length is 12 residues. This CDR3 reads CASSYNPAGYTF. The DNA of the CDR3 is TGTGCCAGCAGTTATAACCCCGCGGGCTACACCTTC.

The rearrangement joins TRBV19 to TRBJ2-3, with 11 bases that match TRBD2. This CDR3 contains 15 residues. V shed 1 base, J shed 6 bases, and the junction held 3 bases outside the gene matches. Germline values: CDR1 LNHDA, CDR2 SQIVND (reference sequence). The CDR3 spells CASSIALAGVDTQYF. CDR3 DNA: TGTGCCAGTAGTATAGCACTAGCGGGGGTGGATACGCAGTATTTT.

The chain couples TRBV18 to TRBJ2-6; 7 bases are a match to TRBD1. CDR3 length equals 18 residues. V lost 2 bases to trimming and J lost 0 bases; unmatched junction nucleotides: 7. CDR1 is KGHSH, CDR2 LQKENI, per germline. The chain's CDR3 is CASSPKLGGTSGANVLTF. CDR3 in DNA: TGTGCCAGCTCACCAAAGTTAGGGGGCACCTCTGGGGCCAACGTCCTGACTTTC.

J is TRBJ2-1 and V is TRBV24-1; 12 nucleotides match TRBD2. CDR1 and CDR2 (germline): KGHDR, SFDVKD. The CDR3 is 14 residues long. The V gene end was trimmed by 1 base and the J gene end by 15 bases; junction bases not matched to a gene: 6. The CDR3 DNA follows: TGTGCCACCAGTGATTTTGGACTAGCGGGACCATGGTTCTTC. Residues: CATSDFGLAGPWFF.

The chain recombines TRBV3-1 (or the pseudogene TRBV3-2) with TRBJ1-1, with 8 bases that match TRBD1. After removal of 3 bases from V and 1 base from J, the junction contained 13 bases not matched to a gene. CDR1 is LGHDT and CDR2 is YNNKEL in the germline V gene (reference sequence). This CDR3 is 18 amino acids long. The CDR3 DNA is TGTGCCAGCAGCCAGGTGACAGGGGCCCTTAGAGGGAACACTGAAGCTTTCTTT. It encodes CASSQVTGALRGNTEAFF.

This sequence joins TRBV11-2 and TRBJ2-2, with 8 nucleotides matching TRBD2. V trimming: 3 bases; J trimming: 4 bases; junction bases outside the gene matches: 7. CDR1 and CDR2 from the germline V gene are SGHAT and FQNNGV. The CDR3 loop spans 16 amino acids. CDR3 residues: CASSLASGYGTGELFF. CDR3 DNA: TGTGCCAGCAGCTTGGCTAGCGGGTATGGCACCGGGGAGCTGTTTTTT.

The chain employs TRBV3-1 (or the pseudogene TRBV3-2) and TRBJ2-1, with 15 bases identical to TRBD2. J gave up 5 bases and V 3 bases, and 8 bases lay outside the gene matches. The germline gives CDR1 LGHDT, CDR2 YNNKEL (reference sequence). CDR3 length: 18 amino acids. The CDR3 protein is CASSQSRTSGGADNEQFF. The CDR3 DNA follows: TGTGCCAGCAGCCAGAGCCGGACTAGCGGGGGGGCCGACAATGAGCAGTTCTTC.

The genes are TRBV18 and TRBJ2-1; 8 bases fit TRBD1. From germline, CDR1 is KGHSH and CDR2 LQKENI. Trimming removed 5 bases from V and 6 bases from J; junction bases left unmatched: 3. This CDR3 is 13 amino acids long. The CDR3 loop is CASSKDRGNEQFF. The CDR3, as DNA: TGTGCCAGCTCAAAAGACAGGGGCAATGAGCAGTTCTTC.

The rearrangement joins TRBV29-1 to TRBJ2-3; D perhaps matches TRBD2 (6 bases). This CDR3 comprises 14 residues. CDR1 and CDR2 from the germline V gene are SQVTM and ANQGSEA. The V end lost 6 bases, the J end lost 0 bases, and 13 bases lay between the germline ends. CDR3 in amino acids: CSVFSGESTDTQYF. In nucleotides, the CDR3 is TGCAGCGTCTTCTCGGGGGAGAGCACAGATACGCAGTATTTT.

This clone was detected a few times. The rearrangement links TRBV15 to TRBJ1-6; no reliable D call. Germline CDR1 and CDR2: LNHNV and YYDKDF (reference sequence). The CDR3 runs to 13 residues. The ends were cut back, 1 base at V and 12 bases at J, with 10 bases in the middle. The CDR3 DNA follows: TGTGCCACCAGCAGAGGAGAAAGTAGACCCCTCCACTTT. Its protein is CATSRGESRPLHF.

This sequence joins TRBV21-1 and TRBJ1-5. TRBV21-1 represents a pseudogene. This CDR3 contains 13 residues. The CDR3 nucleotides read TGTGCTAGCAGCCTCAACGAGGGTCAGCCCCAGCATTTT. Amino acid sequence: CASSLNEGQPQHF.

This chain uses TRBV6-5 with TRBJ1-2; D is undetermined. The V and J ends lost 0 bases and 2 bases respectively, with 7 bases between them. CDR3 length: 14 amino acids. Germline-derived CDR1 and CDR2 are MNHEY and SVGAGI. CDR3 in amino acids: CASSYSRGNYGYTF. CDR3 in DNA: TGTGCCAGCAGTTACTCTCGTGGGAACTATGGCTACACCTTC.

This clone was observed a few times. The chain carries TRBV7-2 and TRBJ2-2, with TRBD2 identical over 15 bases. The germline V gene encodes CDR1 SGHTA and CDR2 FQGNSA. V trimming: 5 bases; J trimming: 7 bases; junction bases outside the gene matches: 11. This CDR3 region has 18 residues. CDR3 protein: CASSRGTSGRRLGGELFF. As DNA, the CDR3 is TGTGCCAGCAGCAGAGGGACTAGCGGGAGGAGGTTGGGCGGGGAGCTGTTTTTT.

The chain uses TRBV7-2 and TRBJ2-1; D may be TRBD1 or TRBD2 (5 bases each). V lost 4 bases and J 7 bases, leaving 14 bases between the germline ends. The V gene's germline CDR1 is SGHTA and CDR2 FQGNSA. CDR3 size: 14 residues. The CDR3, as DNA: TGTGCCAGCAGCTCCTGGGACGGACGAAATGAGCAGTTCTTC. This codes for CASSSWDGRNEQFF. Together with reference TRBV7-2 and TRBJ2-1, the CDR3 gives the full variable domain: GAGVSQSPSNKVTEKGKDVELRCDPISGHTALYWYRQSLGQGLEFLIYFQGNSAPDKSGLPSDRFSAERTGGSVSTLTIQRTQQEDSAVYLCASSSWDGRNEQFFGPGTRLTVL.

The rearrangement links TRBV11-1 to TRBJ2-1; no reliable D call. The CDR3 length is 14 residues. V was cut by 1 base and J by 10 bases, with 14 bases left in between. The germline V gene has CDR1 SGHAT and CDR2 FQDESV (reference sequence). CDR3 in DNA: TGTGCCAGCAGCTTAGGGCATAGTGGAAGGGAGCAGTTCTTC. It is translated as CASSLGHSGREQFF.

The rearrangement uses TRBV7-8 and TRBJ1-5; D may be TRBD1 (6 bases). Germline CDR1 SGHVS, CDR2 FQNEAQ. The CDR3 extends over 17 amino acids. V was clipped by 5 bases and J by 3 bases, with 20 bases between them. The chain's CDR3 is CASSPRLGGEVNQPQHF. CDR3 bases: TGTGCCAGCAGCCCCAGGTTGGGGGGCGAGGTCAATCAGCCCCAGCATTTT.

As DNA, the CDR3 is TGTGCCACCAGCAGTTACAGGGCCCCTCGGGAGACCCAGTACTTC. It codes for CATSSYRAPRETQYF. The J gene is TRBJ2-5, the V gene TRBV15; D might be TRBD1 (6 bases). The CDR3 spans 15 residues. With 3 bases removed from V and 5 bases from J, the gap between germline ends came to 16 bases. In germline, CDR1 is LNHNV, CDR2 YYDKDF (reference sequence).

The genes are TRBV3-1 (or the pseudogene TRBV3-2) and TRBJ2-5, with a weak D call TRBD2 (6 bases). Per germline, CDR1 LGHDT and CDR2 YNNKEL (reference sequence). There are 15 residues in the CDR3. Trimming removed 4 bases at V and 7 bases at J, with 19 bases between. As DNA, the CDR3 is TGTGCCAGCAGCCTGGGCGCGGGGCCCGGCCCGACCCAGTACTTC. Translation gives CASSLGAGPGPTQYF.

The rearrangement uses TRBV29-1 and TRBJ2-5; D gene unclear. The CDR3 runs to 12 residues. Trimming took 3 bases from V and 0 from J, leaving 5 bases between them. Germline V lookup: CDR1 SQVTM, CDR2 ANQGSEA. For the CDR3, the DNA is TGCAGCGTTGAGAGGAACCAAGAGACCCAGTACTTC. It specifies CSVERNQETQYF. The full variable domain, completed using reference TRBV29-1 and TRBJ2-5, is SAVISQKPSRDICQRGTSLTIQCQVDSQVTMMFWYRQQPGQSLTLIATANQGSEATYESGFVIDKFPISRPNLTFSTLTVSNMSPEDSSIYLCSVERNQETQYFGPGTRLLVL.

The J gene is TRBJ2-4, the V gene TRBV19, with D maybe TRBD1 (5 bases). The CDR3 is made up of 17 amino acids. The germline gives CDR1 LNHDA, CDR2 SQIVND (reference sequence). Trimming took off 0 bases at V and 1 base at J, with 13 bases between the two ends. CDR3 coding DNA: TGTGCCAGTAGTATAGATAAGGGGTACTCGGCCAAAAACATTCAGTACTTC. Its protein product is CASSIDKGYSAKNIQYF. The full variable domain, rest sourced from reference TRBV19 and TRBJ2-4, is DGGITQSPKYLFRKEGQNVTLSCEQNLNHDAMYWYRQDPGQGLRLIYYSQIVNDFQKGDIAEGYSVSREKKESFPLTVTSAQKNPTAFYLCASSIDKGYSAKNIQYFGAGTRLSVL.

The V call is TRBV27, the J call TRBJ2-1, with TRBD2 identical over 11 bases. CDR3 length: 15 amino acids. Germline V gene sequence: CDR1 MNHEY, CDR2 SMNVEV (reference sequence). Unmatched junction bases numbered 5, after V lost 7 bases and J lost 3 bases. The CDR3 is CASNPGTSGYNEQFF. CDR3 in DNA: TGTGCCAGCAATCCCGGGACTAGCGGCTACAATGAGCAGTTCTTC.

The chain employs TRBV9 and TRBJ1-2; D not resolved. Trimming left V 1 base short and J 3 bases short, with 10 bases between. From germline, CDR1 is SGDLS and CDR2 YYNGEE. The CDR3 covers 14 residues. The CDR3 DNA reads as TGTGCCAGCAGCGTATTGGGTCCCGACTATGGCTACACCTTC. Translating it yields CASSVLGPDYGYTF. The variable domain in full, with the rest retrieved from reference TRBV9 and TRBJ1-2, is DSGVTQTPKHLITATGQRVTLRCSPRSGDLSVYWYQQSLDQGLQFLIQYYNGEERAKGNILERFSAQQFPDLHSELNLSSLELGDSALYFCASSVLGPDYGYTFGSGTRLTVV.

Only one count was recorded for this clone. The chain carries TRBV30 and TRBJ2-2; no clear D. V was pared by 0 bases and J by 3 bases, with 17 bases between. Germline CDR1 is GTSNPN and CDR2 is SVGIG (reference sequence). This CDR3 has 17 amino acids. CDR3: CAWSVRLWGLDTGELFF. CDR3 sequence (DNA): TGTGCCTGGAGTGTACGTTTGTGGGGATTGGACACCGGGGAGCTGTTTTTT.

The CDR3 sequence is CASSLDLFQEGYTF. In DNA form, the CDR3 reads TGTGCCAGCAGCTTGGACCTTTTCCAAGAGGGCTACACCTTC. V gene TRBV5-5 combines with J gene TRBJ1-2, with D hard to call. In germline, CDR1 is SGHKS, CDR2 YYEKEE (reference sequence). V shed 0 bases and J shed 8 bases, with 14 bases lying between them. The CDR3 runs to 14 residues.